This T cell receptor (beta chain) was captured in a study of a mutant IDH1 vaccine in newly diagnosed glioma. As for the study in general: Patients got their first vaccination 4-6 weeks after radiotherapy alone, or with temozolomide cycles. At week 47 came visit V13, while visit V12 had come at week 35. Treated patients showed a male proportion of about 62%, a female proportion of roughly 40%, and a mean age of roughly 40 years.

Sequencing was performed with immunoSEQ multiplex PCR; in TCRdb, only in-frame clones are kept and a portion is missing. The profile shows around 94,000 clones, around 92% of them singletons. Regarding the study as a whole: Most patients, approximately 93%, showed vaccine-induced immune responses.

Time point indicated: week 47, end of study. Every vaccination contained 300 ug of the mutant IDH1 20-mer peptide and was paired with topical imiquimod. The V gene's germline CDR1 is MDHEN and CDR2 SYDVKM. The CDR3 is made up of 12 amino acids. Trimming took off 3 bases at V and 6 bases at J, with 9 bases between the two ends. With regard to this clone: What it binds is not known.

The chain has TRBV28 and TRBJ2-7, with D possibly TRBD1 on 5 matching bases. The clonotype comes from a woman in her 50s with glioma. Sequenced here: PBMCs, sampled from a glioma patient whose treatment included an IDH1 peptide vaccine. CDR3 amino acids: CASSLTASEQYF. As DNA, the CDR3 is TGTGCCAGCAGTTTGACAGCTAGCGAGCAGTACTTC. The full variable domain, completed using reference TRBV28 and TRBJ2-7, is DVKVTQSSRYLVKRTGEKVFLECVQDMDHENMFWYRQDPGLGLRLIYFSYDVKMKEKGDIPEGYSVSREKKERFSLILESASTNQTSMYLCASSLTASEQYFGPGTRLTVT.